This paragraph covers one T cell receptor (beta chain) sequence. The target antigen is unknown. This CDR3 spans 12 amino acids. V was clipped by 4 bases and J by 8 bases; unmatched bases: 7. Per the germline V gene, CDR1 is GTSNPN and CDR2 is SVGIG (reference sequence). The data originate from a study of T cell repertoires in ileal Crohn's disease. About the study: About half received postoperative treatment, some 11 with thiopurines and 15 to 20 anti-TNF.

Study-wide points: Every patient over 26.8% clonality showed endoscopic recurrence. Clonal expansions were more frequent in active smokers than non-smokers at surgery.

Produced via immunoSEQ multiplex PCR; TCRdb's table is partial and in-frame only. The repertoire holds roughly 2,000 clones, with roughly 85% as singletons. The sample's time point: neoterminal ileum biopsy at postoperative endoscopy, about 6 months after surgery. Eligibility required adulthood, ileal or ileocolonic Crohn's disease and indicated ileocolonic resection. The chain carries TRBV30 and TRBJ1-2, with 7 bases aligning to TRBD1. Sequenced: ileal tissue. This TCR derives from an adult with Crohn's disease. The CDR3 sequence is CAWNAGGQGYTF. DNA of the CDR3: TGTGCCTGGAACGCAGGGGGACAGGGCTACACCTTC.